The 8 T cell receptor beta chains below come from one sample, sequenced in a study of identical twins. TCRdb analysed the 5' RACE reads with MiXCR anew, one entry per CDR3 protein. The sample records approximately 500,000 distinct CDR3 sequences, 20% to 25% being singletons. The same specimen was also included in a second study, on T cells expressing NK-cell markers.

The sequenced sample consisted of CD4+ T cells sorted from blood. The receptors were gathered from a young woman in good health.

V and J are TRBV28 and TRBJ1-3; D unresolved. Per germline, CDR1 MDHEN and CDR2 SYDVKM. Trimming removed 2 bases at V and 3 bases at J, with 5 bases between. The CDR3 covers 13 residues. CDR3 nucleotides: TGTGCCAGCAGTTTAGGGGTTGGAAACACCATATATTTT. It translates to CASSLGVGNTIYF.

This clonotype was counted only a few times. The chain combines TRBV11-2 with TRBJ2-4; 16 bases are shared with TRBD2. The V gene's germline CDR1 is SGHAT and CDR2 FQNNGV. Trimming took 5 bases from V and 0 from J; bases not matched to a gene: 4. The CDR3 is made up of 18 amino acids. CDR3 protein: CASSTGTSGRVAKNIQYF. The CDR3 coding sequence is TGTGCCAGCAGCACGGGGACTAGCGGGAGGGTAGCCAAAAACATTCAGTACTTC.

This clonotype has only one observation. This chain joins TRBV2 and TRBJ1-5; D is unresolved. CDR1 SNHLY and CDR2 FYNNEI come from the germline V gene. The CDR3 has 13 residues. The germline V and J ends were trimmed by 2 bases and 5 bases, with 7 bases remaining between them. This chain's CDR3 is CASSENTYQPQHF. The CDR3 bases are TGTGCCAGCAGTGAAAACACTTATCAGCCCCAGCATTTT.

The chain joins TRBV7-9 to TRBJ2-7; 8 bases agree with TRBD1. With V trimmed by 5 bases and J by 2 bases, 11 bases remained unmatched. The CDR3 covers 16 residues. The germline CDR1 and CDR2 sequences are SEHNR and FQNEAQ (reference sequence). The CDR3 loop reads CASSEIPGQETYEQYF. CDR3 coding DNA: TGTGCCAGCAGCGAAATTCCGGGACAGGAGACCTACGAGCAGTACTTC.

CDR3 sequence: CASRPHEGELFF. The CDR3 nucleotides read TGTGCCAGCAGACCCCATGAAGGGGAGCTGTTTTTT. The chain joins TRBV12-3 or TRBV12-4 to TRBJ2-2; the D is unclear. CDR3 length: 12 residues. V was pared by 6 bases and J by 8 bases, with 10 bases between.

The rearrangement uses TRBV10-3 and TRBJ2-1, with D perhaps matching TRBD1 (9 bases). The germline V gene encodes CDR1 ENHRY and CDR2 SYGVKD. The CDR3 is made up of 13 amino acids. The ends were cut back, 11 bases at V and 10 bases at J, with 21 bases in the middle. Written as DNA, the CDR3 is TGTGCCGTCAACAGGGGGCGCGGGGGGGAGCAGTTCTTC. Its protein is CAVNRGRGGEQFF.

This clonotype was seen a handful of times. This chain uses TRBV18 with TRBJ1-2; weak D call: TRBD1 (5 bases). The CDR3 length is 15 residues. Trimming took off 3 bases at V and 8 bases at J, with 19 bases between the two ends. Germline loops: CDR1 KGHSH, CDR2 LQKENI. The CDR3, as DNA: TGTGCCAGCTCACCGTCCGTGGGGGATAGCTCGGGCTACACCTTC. Protein product: CASSPSVGDSSGYTF.

This clonotype was detected only a few times. The V and J genes are TRBV7-9 and TRBJ1-1; D is ambiguous. The germline V and J ends were trimmed by 0 bases and 7 bases, with 6 bases remaining between them. Looked up from germline, CDR1 is SEHNR and CDR2 is FQNEAQ (reference sequence). The CDR3 spans 12 residues. The CDR3 here is CASSLAGYEAFF. CDR3 sequence (DNA): TGTGCCAGCAGCTTAGCGGGATATGAAGCTTTCTTT.